Each of the 19 T cell receptor beta chains below was sequenced from the same sample in a study of OX40 agonist ivuxolimab in advanced cancers. Measured with immunoSEQ multiplex PCR; TCRdb has only the in-frame clones, and not every one. The sample contains tens of thousands of clones, 75% to 90% of which appear only once. The source was CD4+ or CD8+ T cells sorted from blood, collected in a trial of the OX40 agonist ivuxolimab. The source is an adult with an advanced solid tumor such as melanoma, head and neck, liver or kidney cancer.

This clone was found once. This sequence joins TRBV19 and TRBJ2-3; TRBD1 matches 7 bases. The V gene's germline CDR1 is LNHDA and CDR2 SQIVND (reference sequence). There are 15 residues in the CDR3. With 7 bases clipped from V and 2 bases from J, the junction kept 9 bases outside the gene matches. The CDR3 reads CASTPTGTATDTQYF. CDR3 DNA: TGTGCCAGTACCCCTACCGGGACAGCCACAGATACGCAGTATTTT. The whole variable domain, filled in from reference TRBV19 and TRBJ2-3, reads DGGITQSPKYLFRKEGQNVTLSCEQNLNHDAMYWYRQDPGQGLRLIYYSQIVNDFQKGDIAEGYSVSREKKESFPLTVTSAQKNPTAFYLCASTPTGTATDTQYFGPGTRLTVL.

This rearrangement joins TRBV28 to TRBJ2-7, with a tentative D call TRBD1 (5 bases). V shed 7 bases and J shed 4 bases, with 17 bases lying between them. The germline V gene has CDR1 MDHEN and CDR2 SYDVKM. The CDR3 consists of 14 residues. The CDR3 sequence: CASTRAGKEYEQYF. CDR3 in DNA: TGTGCCAGCACCAGGGCAGGGAAGGAGTACGAGCAGTACTTC.

The J gene is TRBJ2-3, the V gene TRBV5-1; 8 nucleotides line up with TRBD1. Germline-derived CDR1 and CDR2 are SGHRS and YFSETQ. The CDR3 loop spans 15 amino acids. V dropped 3 bases and J dropped 4; count of bases not matched to a gene: 7. The DNA for the CDR3 is TGCGCCAGCAGCTCTGACAGGGGAGAGGCAGATACGCAGTATTTT. Its protein is CASSSDRGEADTQYF.

This chain uses TRBV5-1 with TRBJ2-5; 8 bases align to TRBD1. Per germline, CDR1 SGHRS and CDR2 YFSETQ. V shed 0 bases, J shed 3 bases, and the junction held 4 bases outside the gene matches. This CDR3 is 15 amino acids long. The CDR3 region has the DNA TGCGCCAGCAGCTTGGGGACAGGGTTTGAAGAGACCCAGTACTTC. This encodes CASSLGTGFEETQYF. The whole variable domain, filled in from reference TRBV5-1 and TRBJ2-5, reads KAGVTQTPRYLIKTRGQQVTLSCSPISGHRSVSWYQQTPGQGLQFLFEYFSETQRNKGNFPGRFSGRQFSNSRSEMNVSTLELGDSALYLCASSLGTGFEETQYFGPGTRLLVL.

The rearrangement joins TRBV7-6 to TRBJ2-5; 12 bases fit TRBD2. V lost 0 bases to trimming and J lost 7 bases; unmatched junction nucleotides: 6. The germline V gene has CDR1 SGHVS and CDR2 FNYEAQ. The CDR3 spans 16 residues. CDR3 nucleotides: TGTGCCAGCAGCTTAGCGCGGACTAGCGGGGCCTCGACCCAGTACTTC. Protein: CASSLARTSGASTQYF.

The chain carries TRBV5-1 and TRBJ2-5; 9 bases fit TRBD2. J lost 5 bases, V lost 0 bases, and 8 bases had no gene match. The CDR3 totals 16 residues. Germline values: CDR1 SGHRS, CDR2 YFSETQ. CDR3 amino acids: CASSLEGSGRTETQYF. CDR3 DNA sequence: TGCGCCAGCAGCTTGGAGGGTAGCGGGAGAACGGAGACCCAGTACTTC.

CDR3 protein: CASSLIMGTEAFF. As DNA, the CDR3 is TGTGCCAGCAGCTTAATTATGGGCACTGAAGCTTTCTTT. The genes are TRBV7-8 and TRBJ1-1; D is unclear. The V gene's germline CDR1 is SGHVS and CDR2 FQNEAQ. The V and J ends lost 2 bases and 4 bases respectively, with 8 bases between them. This CDR3 is built from 13 residues.

The genes are TRBV30 and TRBJ1-1; D might be TRBD1 (6 bases). Germline assignment: CDR1 GTSNPN and CDR2 SVGIG (reference sequence). CDR3 length: 14 amino acids. Trimming removed 2 bases at V and 1 base at J, with 11 bases between. The CDR3 region is CAWSRYRENTEAFF. The DNA for the CDR3 is TGTGCCTGGAGTCGATACAGGGAGAACACTGAAGCTTTCTTT.

The chain is built from TRBV6-5 and TRBJ2-3; perhaps TRBD1 as D (6 bases). Per the germline V gene, CDR1 is MNHEY and CDR2 is SVGAGI. This CDR3 contains 15 residues. The V gene lost 6 bases and the J gene lost 4 bases, with 17 bases spanning the gap. CDR3 in amino acids: CASSRRDTGADTQYF. The CDR3 DNA reads TGTGCCAGCAGCCGCCGGGACACTGGGGCAGATACGCAGTATTTT.

The rearrangement joins TRBV18 to TRBJ2-7; tentative D call: TRBD1 (6 bases). V was clipped by 4 bases and J by 4 bases, with 11 bases between them. Looked up from germline, CDR1 is KGHSH and CDR2 is LQKENI. The CDR3 contains 13 residues. CDR3: CASSQDRQYEQYF. CDR3 DNA: TGTGCCAGCTCACAAGACAGGCAATACGAGCAGTACTTC.

J is TRBJ2-2 and V is TRBV19; D is ambiguous. V gave up 9 bases and J gave up 3 bases, with 5 bases separating them. CDR1 and CDR2 from the germline V gene are LNHDA and SQIVND (reference sequence). CDR3 length: 11 residues. The CDR3 coding sequence is TGTGCCAGCCGTTACACCGGGGAGCTGTTTTTT. Amino acid sequence: CASRYTGELFF.

This clone was seen only once. V is TRBV29-1 and J is TRBJ2-7; possible D gene TRBD1, 5 bases. Trimming stripped 4 bases from V and 1 base from J, with 14 bases between. Germline CDR1 reads SQVTM; CDR2 reads ANQGSEA. CDR3 length: 14 amino acids. CDR3 coding DNA: TGCAGCGTTGCCAGGGCAGGTGGGTCCTACGAGCAGTACTTC. It yields the protein CSVARAGGSYEQYF.

DNA of the CDR3: TGTGCCAGCAGTTTACTGGGGACACCCCTCCACTTT. It translates to CASSLLGTPLHF. The chain combines TRBV27 with TRBJ1-6; the D is unclear. The CDR3 sequence is 12 residues long. Germline assignment: CDR1 MNHEY and CDR2 SMNVEV (reference sequence). V lost 2 bases and J lost 11, with 7 bases in between.

V and J are TRBV7-4 and TRBJ1-3; D ambiguous. Germline lookup yields CDR1 SGHVT and CDR2 SQSDAQ. Trimming removed 1 base from V and 0 bases from J, with 7 bases in between. This CDR3 has 15 residues. The CDR3 nucleotides read TGTGCCAGCAGCTTAGTGGAGGACTCTGGAAACACCATATATTTT. Encoded protein: CASSLVEDSGNTIYF.

The chain couples TRBV2 to TRBJ1-5; D not certain. Looked up from germline, CDR1 is SNHLY and CDR2 is FYNNEI. V gave up 5 bases and J gave up 4 bases, with 9 bases separating them. This CDR3 comprises 13 residues. In DNA form, the CDR3 reads TGTGCCAGCAGTCTACAAGGAAATCAGCCCCAGCATTTT. Amino acids: CASSLQGNQPQHF.

This chain connects TRBV6-6 to TRBJ1-5; D is unclear. V dropped 0 bases and J dropped 4 bases, with 7 bases sitting between them. The CDR3 loop spans 14 amino acids. Germline V gene sequence: CDR1 MNHNY, CDR2 SVGAGI (reference sequence). The CDR3 loop reads CASSYSPRNQPQHF. CDR3 DNA: TGTGCCAGCAGTTACTCGCCTCGGAATCAGCCCCAGCATTTT.

This chain links TRBV11-2 with TRBJ2-7, with a weak D call TRBD1 (5 bases). V shed 4 bases and J shed 3 bases, with 22 bases lying between them. The CDR3 totals 17 residues. Germline V gene lookup returns CDR1 SGHAT and CDR2 FQNNGV. The CDR3 nucleotides are TGTGCCAGCAGCTCAAATTACCCGGCAGGGATAAGCTACGAGCAGTACTTC. Protein product: CASSSNYPAGISYEQYF.

This sequence joins TRBV7-2 and TRBJ2-1, with TRBD2 matching over 10 bases. The CDR3 is 14 amino acids. V was pared by 3 bases and J by 9 bases, with 5 bases of the junction left unmatched. Germline assignment: CDR1 SGHTA and CDR2 FQGNSA. The CDR3 DNA sequence: TGTGCCAGCAGCTTTCCGGGACTAGCGTCTGAGCAGTTCTTC. Translating gives CASSFPGLASEQFF.

This rearrangement joins TRBV27 to TRBJ2-1, with D hard to call. CDR3 length equals 14 residues. V lost 2 bases and J lost 1, with 6 bases in between. Germline CDR1 MNHEY, CDR2 SMNVEV (reference sequence). DNA for the CDR3: TGTGCCAGCAGTTTACGCTTATCCTACAATGAGCAGTTCTTC. It specifies CASSLRLSYNEQFF.